This T cell receptor (beta chain) is drawn from a study of shared clonotypes between healthy human individuals. This CDR3 comprises 13 residues. Sequencing was performed with immunoSEQ multiplex PCR; in TCRdb, only in-frame clones are kept and a portion is missing. The repertoire has about 670,000 clones, about two thirds of them found once; the top ten carry around 1.8%. The TCR was taken from a woman in her 30s in good health. Sequences were obtained from memory CD4+ T cells sorted from blood. Stated subset: CD45RA-negative fraction. This chain uses TRBV21-1 with TRBJ1-1. TRBV21-1 is recorded as a pseudogene. CDR3 region: CASSKAGGAGAFF. In DNA form, the CDR3 reads TGTGCCAGCAGCAAAGCTGGGGGGGCCGGGGCTTTCTTT.